This is a list of T cell receptor beta chains from one sample in a study of patients and donors after allogeneic stem cell transplantation. TCRdb fed the RT-PCR reads into MiXCR, producing one record per CDR3 protein. The table lists about a million distinct CDR3 sequences, more than 15% of them singletons. The sequencing input was blood, either unsorted or a sorted T cell fraction (not recorded which). The receptor set was obtained from a human donor who was either an allogeneic HSCT recipient or a stem cell or donor lymphocyte infusion donor (not recorded which). It is not recorded whose cells these are; they may come from a transplant donor. The CDR3 runs from the conserved cysteine through the conserved F or W. The D gene is left open where the match is weak. A clone size is listed for some rows: how often the clone was seen (once, few, many), or a class if it is expanded.

v_call	clone_size	j_call	d_call	cdr3_aa	cdr3_nt
TRBV5-1	few	TRBJ2-1	TRBD2	CASSLYLAESGNEQFF	TGCGCCAGCAGCTTGTATCTAGCGGAGTCGGGCAATGAGCAGTTCTTC
TRBV19	few	TRBJ2-3	TRBD2	CASSPGWGSGGGDTQYF	TGTGCCAGTAGCCCTGGTTGGGGTTCCGGGGGGGGAGATACGCAGTATTTT
TRBV4-3	-	TRBJ2-1	TRBD2	CASSRGRGGIISNEQFF	TGCGCCAGCAGCCGGGGGCGGGGGGGCATAATAAGCAATGAGCAGTTCTTC
TRBV5-6	-	TRBJ2-1	-	CASSLVVGRLRSEQFF	TGTGCCAGCAGCTTGGTGGTCGGACGGCTTCGTAGTGAGCAGTTCTTC
TRBV30	-	TRBJ2-7	-	CAWRAVEGDYEQYF	TGTGCCTGGAGGGCTGTCGAGGGGGACTACGAGCAGTACTTC
TRBV12-3/TRBV12-4	-	TRBJ2-2	TRBD1	CASTWTGLAGELFF	TGTGCCAGCACCTGGACAGGGCTAGCCGGGGAGCTGTTTTTT
TRBV9	-	TRBJ1-3	TRBD1	CASSSSGTGLNRVGNTIYF	TGTGCCAGCAGCTCCTCCGGGACAGGGCTAAATAGGGTGGGAAACACCATATATTTT
TRBV20-1	-	TRBJ1-2	TRBD1	CSAVGQGVNYGYTF	TGCAGTGCTGTGGGACAGGGGGTTAACTATGGCTACACCTTC
TRBV5-1	few	TRBJ2-1	-	CASSLASPSYNEQFF	TGCGCCAGCAGCTTGGCTAGTCCTTCCTACAATGAGCAGTTCTTC
TRBV6-2/TRBV6-3	-	TRBJ2-7	-	CASSRDTETAEQYF	TGTGCCAGCAGTAGGGACACCGAAACTGCGGAGCAGTACTTC
TRBV7-3	few	TRBJ2-3	TRBD2	CASSLSGRVADTQYF	TGTGCCAGCAGCCTTAGCGGGAGGGTCGCAGATACGCAGTATTTT
TRBV18	few	TRBJ2-7	TRBD1	CASSLGTGIHEQYF	TGTGCCAGCTCATTAGGGACAGGGATCCACGAGCAGTACTTC
TRBV12-3/TRBV12-4	few	TRBJ2-2	TRBD1	CASSRGTGGRIAGELFF	TGTGCCAGCAGCCGAGGGACAGGGGGTAGGATCGCCGGGGAGCTGTTTTTT
TRBV7-9	few	TRBJ2-7	TRBD2	CASSSRTSGTYEQYF	TGTGCCAGCAGCTCCCGGACTAGCGGGACGTACGAGCAGTACTTC
TRBV20-1	-	TRBJ1-1	-	CSAPNREMNTEAFF	TGCAGTGCTCCGAACAGGGAAATGAACACTGAAGCTTTCTTT
TRBV4-3	-	TRBJ1-3	-	CASSLQPGRTGNTIYF	TGCGCCAGCAGCCTACAGCCGGGACGGACTGGAAACACCATATATTTT
TRBV20-1	few	TRBJ1-6	-	CSAGGTQWGINSPLHF	TGCAGTGCCGGGGGGACTCAGTGGGGGATTAATTCACCCCTCCACTTT
TRBV5-1	few	TRBJ2-3	-	CASSLAWEADTQYF	TGCGCCAGCAGCTTGGCCTGGGAGGCTGATACGCAGTATTTT
TRBV7-9	few	TRBJ2-3	-	CASSPRGLSSDTQYF	TGTGCCAGCAGCCCTAGGGGACTCAGCTCAGATACGCAGTATTTT
TRBV7-2	few	TRBJ2-3	-	CASSKDRTDTQYF	TGTGCCAGCAGCAAAGACCGCACAGATACGCAGTATTTT
TRBV6-5	few	TRBJ1-3	TRBD1	CASSYPGQGAGGNTIYF	TGTGCCAGCAGTTACCCGGGACAGGGGGCCGGAGGAAACACCATATATTTT
TRBV6-5	many	TRBJ1-1	-	CASSYSGGLNTEAFF	TGTGCCAGCAGTTACTCTGGAGGGCTTAACACTGAAGCTTTCTTT
TRBV14	-	TRBJ2-2	-	CASSLSRGRYTGELFF	TGTGCCAGCAGCCTGTCACGGGGGCGGTACACCGGGGAGCTGTTTTTT
TRBV3-1	-	TRBJ1-1	-	CASSQAGSEAFF	TGTGCCAGCAGCCAAGCTGGGTCTGAAGCTTTCTTT
TRBV12-3/TRBV12-4	few	TRBJ2-7	TRBD1	CASRTTGQDYEQYF	TGTGCCAGCAGGACGACAGGGCAGGACTACGAGCAGTACTTC
TRBV27	few	TRBJ1-1	-	CASSLPVGEAFF	TGTGCCAGCAGTTTACCGGTAGGTGAAGCTTTCTTT
TRBV6-5	-	TRBJ2-7	TRBD1	CASRSLGQFQYF	TGTGCCAGCAGGTCCCTGGGACAGTTCCAGTACTTC
TRBV20-1	-	TRBJ2-7	TRBD2	CSARGQRDYEQYF	TGCAGTGCTAGAGGCCAGCGGGATTACGAGCAGTACTTC
TRBV5-1	-	TRBJ2-5	TRBD2	CASSLAGSSGEKTQYF	TGCGCCAGCAGCTTGGCCGGCTCTAGCGGGGAAAAGACCCAGTACTTC
TRBV25-1	few	TRBJ2-1	-	CASSESRVPSYNEQFF	TGTGCCAGCAGTGAATCAAGAGTTCCCTCCTACAATGAGCAGTTCTTC
TRBV5-1	-	TRBJ1-1	-	CASSRVGADTEAFF	TGCGCCAGCAGCCGGGTGGGGGCGGACACTGAAGCTTTCTTT
TRBV6-2/TRBV6-3	-	TRBJ1-2	-	CASTHPSNYGYTF	TGTGCCAGCACTCATCCCTCGAATTATGGCTACACCTTC
TRBV15	few	TRBJ2-1	-	CATEGTEQFF	TGTGCCACCGAGGGCACAGAGCAGTTCTTC